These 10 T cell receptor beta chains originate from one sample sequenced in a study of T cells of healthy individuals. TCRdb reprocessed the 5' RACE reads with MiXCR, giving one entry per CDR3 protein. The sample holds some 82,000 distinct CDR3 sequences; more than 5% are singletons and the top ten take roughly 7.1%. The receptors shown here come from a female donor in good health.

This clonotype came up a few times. The CDR3 DNA is TGTGCCAGCAGTTTACAAGGGTGGACTGAAGCTTTCTTT. This encodes CASSLQGWTEAFF. The chain is built from TRBV12-3 or TRBV12-4 and TRBJ1-1; D unclear. Trimming pared 2 bases from V and 5 bases from J, leaving 9 bases between. This CDR3 region has 13 residues.

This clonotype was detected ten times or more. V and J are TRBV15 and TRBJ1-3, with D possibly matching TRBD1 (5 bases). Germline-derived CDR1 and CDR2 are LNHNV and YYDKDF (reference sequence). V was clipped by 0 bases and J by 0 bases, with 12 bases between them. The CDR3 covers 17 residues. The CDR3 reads CATSRDSAGSSGNTIYF. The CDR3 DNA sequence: TGTGCCACCAGCAGAGATAGTGCAGGGAGCTCTGGAAACACCATATATTTT.

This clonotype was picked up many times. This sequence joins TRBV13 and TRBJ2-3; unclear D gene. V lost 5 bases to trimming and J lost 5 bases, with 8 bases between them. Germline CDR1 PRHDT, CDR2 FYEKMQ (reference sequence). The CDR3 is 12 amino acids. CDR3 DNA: TGTGCCAGCAGCGCTTTGCAAGATACGCAGTATTTT. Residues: CASSALQDTQYF.

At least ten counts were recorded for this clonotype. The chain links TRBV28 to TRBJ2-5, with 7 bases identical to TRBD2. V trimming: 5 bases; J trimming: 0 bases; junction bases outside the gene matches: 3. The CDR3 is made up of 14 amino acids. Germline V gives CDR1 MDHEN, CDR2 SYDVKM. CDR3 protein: CASSISGYQETQYF. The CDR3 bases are TGTGCCAGCAGTATTAGCGGGTACCAAGAGACCCAGTACTTC. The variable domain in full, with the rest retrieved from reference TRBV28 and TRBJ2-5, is DVKVTQSSRYLVKRTGEKVFLECVQDMDHENMFWYRQDPGLGLRLIYFSYDVKMKEKGDIPEGYSVSREKKERFSLILESASTNQTSMYLCASSISGYQETQYFGPGTRLLVL.

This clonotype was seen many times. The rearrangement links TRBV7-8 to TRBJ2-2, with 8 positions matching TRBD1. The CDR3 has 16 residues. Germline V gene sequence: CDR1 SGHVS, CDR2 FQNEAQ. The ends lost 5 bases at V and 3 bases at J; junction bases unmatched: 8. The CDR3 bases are TGTGCCAGCAGCCCGCTGACAGGGGACGACACCGGGGAGCTGTTTTTT. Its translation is CASSPLTGDDTGELFF. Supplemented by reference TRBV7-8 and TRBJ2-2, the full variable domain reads GAGVSQSPRYKVAKRGQDVALRCDPISGHVSLFWYQQALGQGPEFLTYFQNEAQLDKSGLPSDRFFAERPEGSVSTLKIQRTQQEDSAVYLCASSPLTGDDTGELFFGEGSRLTVL.

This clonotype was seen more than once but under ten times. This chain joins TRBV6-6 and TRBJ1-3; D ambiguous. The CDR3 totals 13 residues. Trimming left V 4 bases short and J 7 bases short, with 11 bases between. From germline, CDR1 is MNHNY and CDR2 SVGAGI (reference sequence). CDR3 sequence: CASSWKPRNTIYF. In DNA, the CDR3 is TGTGCCAGCAGTTGGAAGCCGCGGAACACCATATATTTT.

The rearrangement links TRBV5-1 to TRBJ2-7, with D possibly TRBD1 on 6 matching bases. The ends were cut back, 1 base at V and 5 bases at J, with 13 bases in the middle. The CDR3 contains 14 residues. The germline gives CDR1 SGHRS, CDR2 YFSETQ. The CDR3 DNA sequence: TGCGCCAGCAGCTTGCAGGGGCGCGTCAACGAGCAGTACTTC. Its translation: CASSLQGRVNEQYF.

CDR3 coding DNA: TGTGCCAGTAGTTTCCGGACCTGGGGCAATCAGCCCCAGCATTTT. It yields the protein CASSFRTWGNQPQHF. The chain combines TRBV19 with TRBJ1-5; no reliable D call. The V end was cut by 5 bases, the J end by 2 bases, with 13 bases between. The CDR3 loop spans 15 amino acids. Germline V CDR1 and CDR2: LNHDA, SQIVND (reference sequence).

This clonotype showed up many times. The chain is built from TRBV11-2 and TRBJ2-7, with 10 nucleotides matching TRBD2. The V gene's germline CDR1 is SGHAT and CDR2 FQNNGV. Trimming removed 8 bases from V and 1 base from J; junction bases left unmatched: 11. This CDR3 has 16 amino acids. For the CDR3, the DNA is TGTGCCAGCCGGACTAGCGGCCGCTCAATTTCCTACGAGCAGTACTTC. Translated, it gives CASRTSGRSISYEQYF.

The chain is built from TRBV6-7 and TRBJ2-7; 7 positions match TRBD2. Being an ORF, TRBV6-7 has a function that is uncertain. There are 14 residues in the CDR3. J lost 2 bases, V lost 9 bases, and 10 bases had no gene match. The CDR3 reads CARTPGRGTYEQYF. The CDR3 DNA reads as TGTGCCAGGACTCCCGGGCGGGGGACCTACGAGCAGTACTTC.